This entry is about one T cell receptor beta chain. Here immunoSEQ multiplex PCR was the method, and the copy in TCRdb shows in-frame clones only, minus some. The sample yields approximately 440,000 clones, 87% seen once. This CDR3 spans 13 amino acids. Trimming removed 8 bases at V and 10 bases at J, with 15 bases between. Germline CDR1 is MDHEN and CDR2 is SYDVKM. This sample stems from a study of blood T cell repertoires in COVID-19. This chain connects TRBV28 to TRBJ1-6, with a possible D match to TRBD1 (5 bases). The sequenced material came from PBMCs or T cells enriched from blood (not recorded which). The clonotype was recovered from a woman under 30 who had recovered from COVID-19. CDR3 DNA: TGTGCCAGCGGTGGGGGAGCGGGGTCACCCCTCCACTTT. Protein sequence: CASGGGAGSPLHF.